The next 31 T cell receptor beta chains were all read from a single sample in a study of blood T cell repertoires in COVID-19. Using immunoSEQ multiplex PCR, the repertoire was profiled, and TCRdb retains in-frame clones only, with some absent. The sample yields 150,000 or so clones, roughly nine tenths seen once. Sequencing was performed on peripheral blood. These receptors were taken from a woman aged 70 to 79 with acute or convalescent COVID-19.

CDR3 DNA: TGTGCCAGCAGCCCATTGAGGCAAGAGACCCAGTACTTC. Translation: CASSPLRQETQYF. The chain links TRBV12-3 or TRBV12-4 to TRBJ2-5; no reliable D call. Trimming removed 6 bases from V and 2 bases from J, with 10 bases in between. This CDR3 has 13 residues.

The chain links TRBV3-1 (or the pseudogene TRBV3-2) to TRBJ2-3; 8 nucleotides line up with TRBD1. CDR1 LGHDT and CDR2 YNNKEL come from the germline V gene (reference sequence). The CDR3 runs 14 residues. Losses at the gene ends were 5 bases for V and 6 bases for J; bases not matched to a gene: 7. CDR3 in amino acids: CASSTRTGLDTQYF. As DNA, the CDR3 is TGTGCCAGCAGCACCCGGACAGGGCTGGATACGCAGTATTTT.

The CDR3 nucleotides read TGTGCCAGCTCACCACCGGAGAGTCGCTATGGCTACACCTTC. This sequence encodes CASSPPESRYGYTF. The V gene is TRBV18, the J gene TRBJ1-2; D is unresolved. With 0 bases removed from V and 4 bases from J, the gap between germline ends came to 9 bases. The CDR3 has 14 residues. Germline V gene lookup returns CDR1 KGHSH and CDR2 LQKENI.

This sequence joins TRBV7-2 and TRBJ2-1, with 7 positions matching TRBD2. Trimming cost V 4 bases and J 3 bases; bases outside gene matches: 6. Per germline, CDR1 SGHTA and CDR2 FQGNSA. This CDR3 is 15 amino acids long. As DNA, the CDR3 is TGTGCCAGCAGCTCCCGTGCGGGAGTCTACAATGAGCAGTTCTTC. This sequence encodes CASSSRAGVYNEQFF.

The chain employs TRBV18 and TRBJ2-1; no clear D. Trimming stripped 6 bases from V and 6 bases from J, with 9 bases between. The length of the CDR3 is 12 residues. The germline V gene encodes CDR1 KGHSH and CDR2 LQKENI. The CDR3 region is CASSSLGNEQFF. Written as DNA, the CDR3 is TGTGCCAGCTCGTCACTCGGCAATGAGCAGTTCTTC.

The CDR3 bases are TGTGCCAGCAGCTTAGTGGGGGCTCGTAGGAACTATGGCTACACCTTC. Translated: CASSLVGARRNYGYTF. The V and J genes are TRBV5-6 and TRBJ1-2, with D perhaps matching TRBD1 (6 bases). From germline, CDR1 is SGHDT and CDR2 YYEEEE. Trimming took off 2 bases at V and 2 bases at J, with 16 bases between the two ends. The CDR3 has 16 amino acids. The full variable domain, with the rest looked up from reference TRBV5-6 and TRBJ1-2, is DAGVTQSPTHLIKTRGQQVTLRCSPKSGHDTVSWYQQALGQGPQFIFQYYEEEERQRGNFPDRFSGHQFPNYSSELNVNALLLGDSALYLCASSLVGARRNYGYTFGSGTRLTVV.

The rearrangement links TRBV7-2 to TRBJ1-2; D gene uncertain. V dropped 1 base and J dropped 4 bases, with 19 bases sitting between them. This CDR3 is 17 amino acids long. The germline V gene encodes CDR1 SGHTA and CDR2 FQGNSA. CDR3 in amino acids: CASSLGSWSPGGYGYTF. CDR3 DNA: TGTGCCAGCAGCTTAGGATCTTGGTCCCCCGGCGGCTATGGCTACACCTTC.

The chain's CDR3 is CASSRLAGVYNEQFF. The CDR3 coding sequence is TGTGCCAGTAGCAGACTAGCGGGAGTCTACAATGAGCAGTTCTTC. This chain uses TRBV19 with TRBJ2-1; TRBD2 aligns across 12 bases. CDR1 is LNHDA and CDR2 is SQIVND in the germline V gene (reference sequence). V was clipped by 6 bases and J by 3 bases; unmatched bases: 3. This CDR3 comprises 15 residues.

This chain uses TRBV24-1 with TRBJ1-1, with D perhaps TRBD1 (5 bases). Germline CDR1 reads KGHDR; CDR2 reads SFDVKD. The length of the CDR3 is 13 residues. V was shortened by 3 bases and J by 3 bases, with 7 bases between the two germline ends. The CDR3 nucleotides read TGTGCCACCAGTGATAAGGGGTACACTGAAGCTTTCTTT. This sequence encodes CATSDKGYTEAFF.

The gene calls are TRBV3-1 (or the pseudogene TRBV3-2) and TRBJ2-3, with 12 nucleotides matching TRBD2. The germline CDR1 and CDR2 sequences are LGHDT and YNNKEL (reference sequence). The CDR3 runs to 18 residues. V lost 0 bases, J lost 2 bases, and 6 bases stayed unmatched. The CDR3 sequence: CASSQDRTSGTFTDTQYF. DNA of the CDR3: TGTGCCAGCAGCCAAGATCGGACTAGCGGGACGTTCACAGATACGCAGTATTTT.

This sequence joins TRBV28 and TRBJ2-3; D not resolved. Germline CDR1 and CDR2: MDHEN and SYDVKM. The CDR3 loop spans 15 amino acids. V was clipped by 3 bases and J by 0 bases, with 10 bases between them. The CDR3 reads CASSLSYYSTDTQYF. The CDR3 coding sequence is TGTGCCAGCAGTTTGAGTTACTATAGCACAGATACGCAGTATTTT.

V usage is TRBV7-8 and J usage is TRBJ1-5, with D unresolved. The CDR3 spans 13 residues. V lost 5 bases and J 4 bases, leaving 9 bases between the germline ends. Germline CDR1 is SGHVS and CDR2 is FQNEAQ. CDR3 bases: TGTGCCAGCAGCCTGGTCAGGAATCAGCCCCAGCATTTT. Translation gives CASSLVRNQPQHF.

This chain connects TRBV5-4 to TRBJ1-2; 10 positions agree with TRBD1. Germline lookup yields CDR1 SGHNT and CDR2 YYREEE (reference sequence). Trimming at V came to 3 bases and at J to 5 bases, leaving 10 bases not matched to a gene. The length of the CDR3 is 16 residues. The CDR3 DNA sequence: TGTGCCAGCAGCTATGCCGGGACAGGGGATGGGTATGGCTACACCTTC. Its protein product is CASSYAGTGDGYGYTF.

The V call is TRBV23-1, the J call TRBJ1-4; 8 bases are shared with TRBD1. TRBV23-1 is an ORF; its function is uncertain. Trimming at V came to 0 bases and at J to 5 bases, leaving 11 bases not matched to a gene. The CDR3 totals 18 residues. The chain's CDR3 is CASSQSRTETGENEKLFF. As DNA, the CDR3 is TGCGCCAGCAGTCAATCCCGGACCGAGACAGGGGAAAATGAAAAACTGTTTTTT.

This clone was seen only a few times. V is TRBV4-1 and J is TRBJ1-5, with TRBD1 matching over 7 bases. This CDR3 is 17 amino acids long. With V trimmed by 4 bases and J by 0 bases, 9 bases remained unmatched. Germline V CDR1 and CDR2: MGHRA, YSYEKL. This CDR3 reads CASSPRDREYSNQPQHF. CDR3 nucleotide sequence: TGCGCCAGCAGCCCGAGGGACAGAGAGTATAGCAATCAGCCCCAGCATTTT.

This clone came up once. The chain recombines TRBV5-1 with TRBJ2-5; 7 nucleotides align to TRBD1. The trim removed 4 bases at V and 2 bases at J, leaving 5 bases unmatched. CDR1 is SGHRS, CDR2 YFSETQ, per germline. CDR3 length: 14 amino acids. CDR3 residues: CASSPQGEQETQYF. The CDR3 DNA sequence: TGCGCCAGCAGCCCCCAGGGGGAACAAGAGACCCAGTACTTC.

The genes are TRBV9 and TRBJ1-2, with 8 bases fitting TRBD1. Germline V CDR1 and CDR2: SGDLS, YYNGEE. The CDR3 has 14 amino acids. The V gene end was trimmed by 2 bases and the J gene end by 5 bases; junction bases not matched to a gene: 5. This CDR3 reads CASSVRQGRYGYTF. The CDR3 coding sequence is TGTGCCAGCAGCGTCCGACAGGGGAGGTATGGCTACACCTTC.

The sample holds one count of this clone. The chain uses TRBV7-2 and TRBJ1-2, with TRBD1 matching 7 bases. This CDR3 comprises 15 residues. The germline gives CDR1 SGHTA, CDR2 FQGNSA. V dropped 2 bases and J dropped 7; count of bases not matched to a gene: 10. The CDR3 reads CASSLYQGGFSGYTF. The CDR3 DNA is TGTGCCAGCAGCTTATATCAGGGGGGATTTAGTGGCTACACCTTC.

This chain joins TRBV11-2 and TRBJ1-2; 11 bases agree with TRBD1. V was clipped by 4 bases and J by 8 bases; unmatched bases: 9. The length of the CDR3 is 15 residues. Germline V CDR1 and CDR2: SGHAT, FQNNGV. CDR3: CASSSAGTGGVGYTF. The CDR3 DNA reads TGTGCCAGCAGCTCCGCCGGGACAGGGGGTGTCGGCTACACCTTC.

The chain carries TRBV19 and TRBJ1-5; tentative D call: TRBD1 (5 bases). Germline loops: CDR1 LNHDA, CDR2 SQIVND (reference sequence). V dropped 7 bases and J dropped 7 bases, with 17 bases sitting between them. This CDR3 has 14 residues. The CDR3 loop is CASTQGGAHQPQHF. As DNA, the CDR3 is TGTGCCAGTACCCAGGGAGGGGCACACCAGCCCCAGCATTTT.

This clone was found once. The CDR3 coding sequence is TGTGCCAGTAGCAGGGGACAGGGCTCCTACAATGAGCAGTTCTTC. The encoded protein is CASSRGQGSYNEQFF. The chain recombines TRBV19 with TRBJ2-1; 9 bases align to TRBD1. This CDR3 region has 15 residues. The germline CDR1 and CDR2 sequences are LNHDA and SQIVND (reference sequence). The V and J ends lost 6 bases and 0 bases, in that order; junction bases with no gene match: 3.

This clone was seen only a few times. The gene calls are TRBV5-1 and TRBJ2-1, with 8 bases matching TRBD2. Germline V gene data show CDR1 as SGHRS and CDR2 as YFSETQ. The ends lost 4 bases at V and 2 bases at J; junction bases unmatched: 5. The CDR3 spans 15 residues. CDR3 region: CASSVAGGPYNEQFF. The CDR3 coding sequence is TGCGCCAGCAGCGTTGCGGGGGGCCCCTACAATGAGCAGTTCTTC.

There are a few counts of this clone. The CDR3 spells CAWSVDPQGNEQFF. In DNA form, the CDR3 reads TGTGCCTGGAGTGTCGACCCACAGGGCAATGAGCAGTTCTTC. V and J are TRBV30 and TRBJ2-1, with TRBD1 as a possible D gene (6 bases). Trimming removed 0 bases from V and 6 bases from J, with 12 bases in between. The CDR3 is 14 residues long. Germline lookup yields CDR1 GTSNPN and CDR2 SVGIG (reference sequence).

The V gene is TRBV19, the J gene TRBJ1-2; TRBD1 aligns across 10 bases. V gave up 3 bases and J gave up 0 bases; unmatched junction bases: 7. The CDR3 has 17 amino acids. Germline CDR1 LNHDA, CDR2 SQIVND (reference sequence). CDR3 protein: CASSIRDRGKANYGYTF. As DNA, the CDR3 is TGTGCCAGTAGTATCCGGGACAGGGGAAAAGCTAACTATGGCTACACCTTC.

The CDR3 protein is CASSPTGTPYNEQFF. DNA of the CDR3: TGTGCCAGCAGCCCGACAGGGACTCCCTACAATGAGCAGTTCTTC. V usage is TRBV9 and J usage is TRBJ2-1; the D gene is possibly TRBD1 (7 bases). Trimming removed 4 bases at V and 2 bases at J, with 13 bases between. Germline V lookup: CDR1 SGDLS, CDR2 YYNGEE. This CDR3 has 15 amino acids.

This clone has more than one count but fewer than ten. This sequence joins TRBV25-1 and TRBJ2-5, with TRBD1 matching over 9 bases. Germline V gene sequence: CDR1 MGHDK, CDR2 SYGVNS. With V trimmed by 5 bases and J by 5 bases, 6 bases remained unmatched. The CDR3 sequence is 14 residues long. CDR3 in DNA: TGTGCCAGCAGTCGCGACAGGGGGACGGAGACCCAGTACTTC. Its protein is CASSRDRGTETQYF.

J is TRBJ1-5 and V is TRBV15; weak D call: TRBD1 (6 bases). CDR3 length: 14 residues. Trimming shortened V by 3 bases and J by 4 bases, and 10 bases separated the two germline ends. Germline CDR1 reads LNHNV; CDR2 reads YYDKDF (reference sequence). CDR3 sequence: CATSSGQTNQPQHF. CDR3 bases: TGTGCCACCAGCAGTGGACAGACGAATCAGCCCCAGCATTTT.

This sequence joins TRBV6-5 and TRBJ1-2; no definite D call. The V end was cut by 2 bases, the J end by 2 bases, with 12 bases between. This CDR3 contains 15 residues. Germline V lookup: CDR1 MNHEY, CDR2 SVGAGI. The CDR3, as DNA: TGTGCCAGCAGTTACCTCCCTACGGGGAACTATGGCTACACCTTC. Encoded protein: CASSYLPTGNYGYTF.

The J gene is TRBJ1-2, the V gene TRBV7-2, with D unclear. The V end was cut by 1 base, the J end by 2 bases, with 5 bases between. CDR1 is SGHTA, CDR2 FQGNSA, per germline. The CDR3 contains 13 residues. This chain's CDR3 is CASSLDSNYGYTF. The CDR3, as DNA: TGTGCCAGCAGCTTAGACAGCAACTATGGCTACACCTTC. The full variable domain, in which reference TRBV7-2 and TRBJ1-2 provide the parts outside the CDR3, is GAGVSQSPSNKVTEKGKDVELRCDPISGHTALYWYRQSLGQGLEFLIYFQGNSAPDKSGLPSDRFSAERTGGSVSTLTIQRTQQEDSAVYLCASSLDSNYGYTFGSGTRLTVV.

The gene calls are TRBV5-1 and TRBJ2-7; possible D gene TRBD2, 5 bases. The CDR3 spans 13 residues. Looked up from germline, CDR1 is SGHRS and CDR2 is YFSETQ. Trimming pared 2 bases from V and 6 bases from J, leaving 12 bases between. The CDR3 region is CASSFEGSVEQYF. DNA for the CDR3: TGCGCCAGCAGCTTCGAGGGATCGGTCGAGCAGTACTTC.

This chain links TRBV5-1 with TRBJ2-7, with 8 bases aligning to TRBD1. With 0 bases clipped from V and 2 bases from J, the junction kept 4 bases outside the gene matches. CDR1 is SGHRS, CDR2 YFSETQ, per germline. The CDR3 contains 15 residues. In DNA, the CDR3 is TGCGCCAGCAGCTTGGGGGCAGGGGGCACCTACGAGCAGTACTTC. It codes for CASSLGAGGTYEQYF.